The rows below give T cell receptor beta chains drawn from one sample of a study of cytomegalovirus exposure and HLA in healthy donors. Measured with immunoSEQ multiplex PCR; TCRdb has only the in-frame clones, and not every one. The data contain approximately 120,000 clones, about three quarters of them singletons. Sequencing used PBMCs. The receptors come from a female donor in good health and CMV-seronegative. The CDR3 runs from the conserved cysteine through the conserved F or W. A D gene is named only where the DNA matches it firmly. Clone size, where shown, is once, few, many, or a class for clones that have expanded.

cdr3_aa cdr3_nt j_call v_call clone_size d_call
CAWSAPGRTYGYTF TGTGCCTGGAGTGCACCAGGGCGTACCTATGGCTACACCTTC TRBJ1-2 TRBV30 - -
CASTLAGGPGEQFF TGTGCCAGCACCCTAGCGGGGGGGCCTGGTGAGCAGTTCTTC TRBJ2-1 TRBV27 - TRBD2
CASSPTGPSWDTQYF TGTGCCAGCAGCCCGACGGGCCCTAGCTGGGATACGCAGTATTTT TRBJ2-3 TRBV7-2 - -
CASSVQGENNEQFF TGTGCCAGCAGTGTACAGGGGGAAAACAATGAGCAGTTCTTC TRBJ2-1 TRBV6-4 - TRBD1
CASQNPPGGELFF TGTGCCAGCCAAAACCCCCCGGGCGGGGAGCTGTTTTTT TRBJ2-2 TRBV27 - -
CASSRTSYNEQFF TGCGCCAGCAGCAGGACTAGCTACAATGAGCAGTTCTTC TRBJ2-1 TRBV5-1 - TRBD2
CASSLRGQGANEQFF TGTGCCAGCAGTTTGCGAGGACAGGGGGCAAATGAGCAGTTCTTC TRBJ2-1 TRBV27 - TRBD1
CAISASQGGTEAFF TGTGCCATCAGTGCGTCCCAGGGTGGAACTGAAGCTTTCTTT TRBJ1-1 TRBV10-3 - -
CASGFPQINYNEQFF TGTGCTAGTGGTTTTCCCCAGATAAATTACAATGAGCAGTTCTTC TRBJ2-1 TRBV12-5 - -
CAWSGTGGWEKLFF TGTGCCTGGAGTGGTACAGGGGGTTGGGAAAAACTGTTTTTT TRBJ1-4 TRBV30 - TRBD1
CASSQDPKGGIQETQYF TGTGCCAGCAGCCAAGACCCCAAGGGGGGGATCCAAGAGACCCAGTACTTC TRBJ2-5 TRBV7-9 - -
CASSRTEYGYTF TGTGCCAGTAGCCGGACAGAGTATGGCTACACCTTC TRBJ1-2 TRBV19 few -
CASSQSMAGDQRETQYF TGTGCCAGCAGCCAATCTATGGCGGGGGATCAAAGGGAGACCCAGTACTTC TRBJ2-5 TRBV16 - TRBD2